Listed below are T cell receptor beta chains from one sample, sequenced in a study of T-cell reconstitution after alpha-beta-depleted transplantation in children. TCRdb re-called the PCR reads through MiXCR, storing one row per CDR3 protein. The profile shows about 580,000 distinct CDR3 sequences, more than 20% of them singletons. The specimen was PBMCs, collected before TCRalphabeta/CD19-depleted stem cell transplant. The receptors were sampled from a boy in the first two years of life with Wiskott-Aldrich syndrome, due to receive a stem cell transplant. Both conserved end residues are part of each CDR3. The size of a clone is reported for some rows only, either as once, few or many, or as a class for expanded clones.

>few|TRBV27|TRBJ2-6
CASSLRQVQLSGANVLTF
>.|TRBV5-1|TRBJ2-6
CASSFTGAGANVLTF
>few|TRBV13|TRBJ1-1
CASSLGHRNTEAFF
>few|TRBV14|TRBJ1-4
CASSQVREKLFF
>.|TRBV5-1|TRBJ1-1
CASSPNPGNTEAFF
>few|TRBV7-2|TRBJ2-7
CASSFQAGGYEQYF
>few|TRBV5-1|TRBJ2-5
CASSSGAGRETQYF
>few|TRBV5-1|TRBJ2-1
CASSLNPGGHNEQFF
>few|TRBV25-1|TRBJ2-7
CASSETGPRIYEQYF
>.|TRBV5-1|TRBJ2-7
CASRRLFGGTDEQYF
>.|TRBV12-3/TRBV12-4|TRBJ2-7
CASSPRTGLDYEQYF
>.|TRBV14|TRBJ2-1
CASSQDLLPYNEQFF
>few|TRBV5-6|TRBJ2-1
CASRPAGASGEQFF
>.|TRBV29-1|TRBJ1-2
CSVAGNGYTF
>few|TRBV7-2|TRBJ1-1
CASSSTAGEDTEAFF
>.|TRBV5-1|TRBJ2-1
CASSPILAGNYNEQFF
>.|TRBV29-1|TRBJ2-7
CSVEAPYEQYF
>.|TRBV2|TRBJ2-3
CASSLAFRWASTDTQYF
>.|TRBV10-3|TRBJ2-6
CAISVSPGQGRSGANVLTF
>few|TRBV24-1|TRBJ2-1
CATSDPGTHYNEQFF
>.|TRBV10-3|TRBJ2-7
CAIRDRLNPYEQYF
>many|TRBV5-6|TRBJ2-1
CASRGWGLAGTYEQFF
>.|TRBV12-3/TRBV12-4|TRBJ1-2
CASRKGQGHYGYTF
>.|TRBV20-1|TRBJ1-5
CSATKARGNQPQHF
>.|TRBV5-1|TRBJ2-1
CASSLAKASANNEQFF
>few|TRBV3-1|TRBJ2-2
CASSQGTRSGELFF
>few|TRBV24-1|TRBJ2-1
CATAGGGSSYNEQFF
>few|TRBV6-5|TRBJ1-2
CASSYSFARGYSNYGYTF
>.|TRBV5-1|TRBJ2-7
CASSLDGGLYEQYF
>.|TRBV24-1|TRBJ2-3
CATSDFGSGRETDTQYF
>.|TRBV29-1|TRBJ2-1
CSTLGGPRSYNEQFF
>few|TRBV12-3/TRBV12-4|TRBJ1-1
CASRFQGLSNTEAFF